One and the same sample provided the 14 T cell receptor beta chains below, sequenced in a study of cytomegalovirus exposure and HLA in healthy donors. Clones were sequenced by immunoSEQ multiplex PCR, and TCRdb holds only the in-frame ones, with some missing. The repertoire holds 150,000 to 250,000 clones, with around 83% as singletons. Material for sequencing was PBMCs. The receptors were sampled from a woman in her twenties or thirties in good health and CMV-seropositive.

The V gene is TRBV4-2, the J gene TRBJ1-4; maybe TRBD1 (6 bases). Trimming shortened V by 0 bases and J by 8 bases, and 19 bases separated the two germline ends. The CDR3 totals 17 residues. The germline V gene encodes CDR1 LGHNA and CDR2 YNFKEQ. This CDR3 is CASSQENRGAQGEKLFF. The CDR3 nucleotides are TGTGCCAGCAGCCAAGAGAATCGGGGGGCCCAAGGGGAAAAACTGTTTTTT.

The rearrangement uses TRBV5-1 and TRBJ2-1; D may be TRBD2 (5 bases). V dropped 4 bases and J dropped 5 bases, with 13 bases sitting between them. Looked up from germline, CDR1 is SGHRS and CDR2 is YFSETQ. The CDR3 loop spans 14 amino acids. The CDR3 here is CASSPSGIDNEQFF. In nucleotides, the CDR3 is TGCGCCAGCAGCCCCTCCGGGATAGACAATGAGCAGTTCTTC.

The chain uses TRBV6-1 and TRBJ1-5; D is ambiguous. Germline values: CDR1 MNHNS, CDR2 SASEGT. This CDR3 is 13 amino acids long. Trimming took 4 bases from V and 6 from J, leaving 10 bases between them. Here the CDR3 DNA reads TGTGCCAGCAGTGGGGCGGGTACTCAGCCCCAGCATTTT. Translating gives CASSGAGTQPQHF.

The CDR3 is CASSSGQGDTEAFF. The CDR3, as DNA: TGTGCCAGCAGCTCTGGACAGGGGGACACTGAAGCTTTCTTT. The chain joins TRBV5-4 to TRBJ1-1, with 10 bases lining up with TRBD1. Germline V gene sequence: CDR1 SGHNT, CDR2 YYREEE (reference sequence). The CDR3 sequence is 14 residues long. Unmatched junction bases numbered 2, after V lost 3 bases and J lost 3 bases.

This chain uses TRBV30 with TRBJ2-7; D unclear. Trimming pared 4 bases from V and 3 bases from J, leaving 4 bases between. CDR1 and CDR2 from the germline V gene are GTSNPN and SVGIG (reference sequence). This CDR3 is built from 10 residues. The CDR3 loop reads CAWTDYEQYF. DNA for the CDR3: TGTGCCTGGACAGACTACGAGCAGTACTTC.

The chain recombines TRBV5-6 with TRBJ2-7, with D maybe TRBD2 (5 bases). Between the trimmed V and J ends, which lost 1 base and 1 base, there was a span of 15 bases. The CDR3 length is 16 residues. Germline V CDR1 and CDR2: SGHDT, YYEEEE. The CDR3 region is CASSLWRSRRSYEQYF. The CDR3 nucleotides are TGTGCCAGCAGCTTGTGGAGGTCCCGAAGATCCTACGAGCAGTACTTC. Full variable domain (rest looked up from reference TRBV5-6 and TRBJ2-7): DAGVTQSPTHLIKTRGQQVTLRCSPKSGHDTVSWYQQALGQGPQFIFQYYEEEERQRGNFPDRFSGHQFPNYSSELNVNALLLGDSALYLCASSLWRSRRSYEQYFGPGTRLTVT.

This chain connects TRBV7-9 to TRBJ2-2, with 8 nucleotides matching TRBD1. V was pared by 2 bases and J by 4 bases, with 6 bases of the junction left unmatched. CDR3 length: 16 residues. Germline CDR1 and CDR2: SEHNR and FQNEAQ (reference sequence). In nucleotides, the CDR3 is TGTGCCAGCAGCTTACCCGGGACAGGTAGCACCGGGGAGCTGTTTTTT. This codes for CASSLPGTGSTGELFF.

The V and J genes are TRBV19 and TRBJ2-6; D is possibly TRBD1 (6 bases). V lost 9 bases to trimming and J lost 0 bases, with 18 bases between them. This CDR3 has 17 amino acids. Germline V gene sequence: CDR1 LNHDA, CDR2 SQIVND (reference sequence). CDR3 DNA: TGTGCCAGCCTGAACCGGGACATTGCCTCTGGGGCCAACGTCCTGACTTTC. This sequence encodes CASLNRDIASGANVLTF.

The chain carries TRBV7-8 and TRBJ2-5, with TRBD1 matching 9 bases. The CDR3 covers 15 residues. V was pared by 3 bases and J by 5 bases, with 7 bases of the junction left unmatched. Germline lookup yields CDR1 SGHVS and CDR2 FQNEAQ. CDR3 DNA sequence: TGTGCCAGCAGCTTGAGGGGGACAGGGATGGAGACCCAGTACTTC. This codes for CASSLRGTGMETQYF.

V is TRBV29-1 and J is TRBJ2-2; 8 bases line up with TRBD2. The V gene's germline CDR1 is SQVTM and CDR2 ANQGSEA. This CDR3 has 15 residues. V lost 4 bases and J lost 6; bases outside the gene matches: 10. The CDR3: CSVAGGSNHPGELFF. The CDR3, as DNA: TGCAGCGTTGCGGGGGGGAGTAATCACCCCGGGGAGCTGTTTTTT.

As to this clone: One junction end does not reproduce the germline sequence, and a read error may be involved. The V call is TRBV15, the J call TRBJ1-2, with 10 nucleotides matching TRBD1. The CDR3 length is 12 residues. Germline V gene lookup returns CDR1 LNHNV and CDR2 YYDKDF (reference sequence). The CDR3 region has the DNA TGTGCCACCAGCAGAGATCAGGGACAGGGGAACTTC. This codes for CATSRDQGQGNF.

This chain joins TRBV28 and TRBJ1-2; D perhaps matches TRBD1 (5 bases). CDR1 is MDHEN, CDR2 SYDVKM, per germline. The CDR3 totals 13 residues. Trimming stripped 5 bases from V and 2 bases from J, with 9 bases between. CDR3 nucleotides: TGTGCCAGCAGTCAGGGCAAGAACTATGGCTACACCTTC. Residues: CASSQGKNYGYTF.

The chain couples TRBV7-9 to TRBJ2-5; 9 positions match TRBD2. CDR3 length: 17 residues. Trimming removed 3 bases from V and 1 base from J; junction bases left unmatched: 9. CDR1 and CDR2 (germline): SEHNR, FQNEAQ (reference sequence). CDR3 nucleotides: TGTGCCAGCAGCTTGGGGAGAGCGGGAGGTCTCCAAGAGACCCAGTACTTC. This sequence encodes CASSLGRAGGLQETQYF.

This rearrangement joins TRBV27 to TRBJ1-2; 7 bases line up with TRBD1. There are 15 residues in the CDR3. V shed 5 bases, J shed 3 bases, and the junction held 9 bases outside the gene matches. CDR1 is MNHEY, CDR2 SMNVEV, per germline (reference sequence). CDR3 amino acids: CASSPWDSSYYGYTF. The CDR3 DNA follows: TGTGCCAGCAGTCCCTGGGACAGTTCCTACTATGGCTACACCTTC.